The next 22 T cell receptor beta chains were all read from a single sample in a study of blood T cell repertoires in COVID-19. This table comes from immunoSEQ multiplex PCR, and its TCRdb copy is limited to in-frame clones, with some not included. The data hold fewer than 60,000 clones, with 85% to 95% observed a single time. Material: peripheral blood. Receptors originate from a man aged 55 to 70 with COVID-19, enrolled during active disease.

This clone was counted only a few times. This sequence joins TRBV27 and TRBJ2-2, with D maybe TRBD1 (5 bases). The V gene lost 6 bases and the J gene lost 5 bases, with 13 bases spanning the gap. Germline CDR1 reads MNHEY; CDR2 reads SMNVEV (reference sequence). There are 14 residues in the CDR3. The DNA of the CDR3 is TGTGCCAGCAGATGGGGCGGTAAAACCGGGGAGCTGTTTTTT. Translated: CASRWGGKTGELFF.

The DNA of the CDR3 is TGTGCCAGCAGCGTAGAGAGGCCGACAGGGGGCATCTATGGCTACACCTTC. It translates to CASSVERPTGGIYGYTF. The chain couples TRBV9 to TRBJ1-2; 10 bases fit TRBD1. The V segment lost 0 bases and the J segment 4 bases; nucleotides outside the gene matches: 9. The V gene's germline CDR1 is SGDLS and CDR2 YYNGEE. The CDR3 runs 17 residues.

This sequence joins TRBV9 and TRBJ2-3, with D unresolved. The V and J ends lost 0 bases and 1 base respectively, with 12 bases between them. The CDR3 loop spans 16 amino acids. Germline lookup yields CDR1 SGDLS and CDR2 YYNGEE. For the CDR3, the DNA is TGTGCCAGCAGCGTAGCTCAGGCAGCCGGCACAGATACGCAGTATTTT. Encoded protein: CASSVAQAAGTDTQYF.

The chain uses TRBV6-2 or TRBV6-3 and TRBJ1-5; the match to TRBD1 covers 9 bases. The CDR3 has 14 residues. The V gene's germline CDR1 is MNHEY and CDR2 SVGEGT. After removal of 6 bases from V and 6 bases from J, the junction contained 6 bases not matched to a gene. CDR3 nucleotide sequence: TGTGCCAGCAGCGTAACAGGGGGCGTTCAGCCCCAGCATTTT. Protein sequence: CASSVTGGVQPQHF.

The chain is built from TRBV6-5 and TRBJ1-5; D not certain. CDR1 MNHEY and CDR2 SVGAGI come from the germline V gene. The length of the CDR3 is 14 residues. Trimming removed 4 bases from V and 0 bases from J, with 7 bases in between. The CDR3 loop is CASSSLYSNQPQHF. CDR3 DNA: TGTGCCAGCAGTTCACTTTATAGCAATCAGCCCCAGCATTTT.

The CDR3 bases are TGTGCCAGCAGCTCCTACCGGGGGGGCCTCTCTGGAAACACCATATATTTT. Encoded protein: CASSSYRGGLSGNTIYF. The chain links TRBV3-1 (or the pseudogene TRBV3-2) to TRBJ1-3, with a possible D match to TRBD1 (6 bases). Trimming pared 5 bases from V and 0 bases from J, leaving 17 bases between. The CDR3 is 17 residues long. Germline V gives CDR1 LGHDT, CDR2 YNNKEL (reference sequence).

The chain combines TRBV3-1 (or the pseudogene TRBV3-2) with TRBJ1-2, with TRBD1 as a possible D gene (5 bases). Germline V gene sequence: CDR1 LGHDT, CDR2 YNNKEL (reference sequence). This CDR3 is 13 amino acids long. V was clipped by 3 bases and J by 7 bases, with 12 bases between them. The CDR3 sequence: CASSQEGAFGYTF. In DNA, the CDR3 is TGTGCCAGCAGCCAGGAAGGGGCTTTTGGCTACACCTTC.

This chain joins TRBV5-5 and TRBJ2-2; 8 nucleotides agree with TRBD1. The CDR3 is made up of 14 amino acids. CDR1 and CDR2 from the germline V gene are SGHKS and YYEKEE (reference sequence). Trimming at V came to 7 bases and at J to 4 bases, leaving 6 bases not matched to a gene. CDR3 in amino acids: CASLRTGITGELFF. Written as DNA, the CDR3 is TGTGCCAGCTTGAGGACAGGGATCACCGGGGAGCTGTTTTTT.

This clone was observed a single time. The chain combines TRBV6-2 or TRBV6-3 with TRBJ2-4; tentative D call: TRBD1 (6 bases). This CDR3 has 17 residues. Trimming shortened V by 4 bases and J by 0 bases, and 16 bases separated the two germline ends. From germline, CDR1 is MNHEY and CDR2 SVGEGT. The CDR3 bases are TGTGCCAGCAGTTCCCAGGACAGTAGCTTAGCCAAAAACATTCAGTACTTC. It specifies CASSSQDSSLAKNIQYF.

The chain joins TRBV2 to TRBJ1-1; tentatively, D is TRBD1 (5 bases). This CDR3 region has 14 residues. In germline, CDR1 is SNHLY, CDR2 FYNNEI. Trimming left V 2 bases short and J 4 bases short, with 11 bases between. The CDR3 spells CASSEQGITTEAFF. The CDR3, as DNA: TGTGCCAGCAGTGAACAGGGTATCACCACTGAAGCTTTCTTT.

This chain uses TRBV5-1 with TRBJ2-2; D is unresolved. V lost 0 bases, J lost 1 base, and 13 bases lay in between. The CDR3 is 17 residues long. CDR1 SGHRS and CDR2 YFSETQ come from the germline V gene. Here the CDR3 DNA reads TGCGCCAGCAGCTTGGTTTACCAATCGGGGAACACCGGGGAGCTGTTTTTT. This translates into CASSLVYQSGNTGELFF.

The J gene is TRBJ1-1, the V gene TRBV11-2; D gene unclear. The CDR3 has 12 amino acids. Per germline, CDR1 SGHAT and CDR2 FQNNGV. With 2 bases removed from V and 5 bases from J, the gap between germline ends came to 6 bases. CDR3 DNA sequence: TGTGCCAGCAGCTTAACGGGTACTGAAGCTTTCTTT. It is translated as CASSLTGTEAFF.

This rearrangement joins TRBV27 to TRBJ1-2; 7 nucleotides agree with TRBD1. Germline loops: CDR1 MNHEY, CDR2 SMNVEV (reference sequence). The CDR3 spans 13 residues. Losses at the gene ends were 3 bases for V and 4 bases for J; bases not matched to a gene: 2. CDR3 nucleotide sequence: TGTGCCAGCAGTTTTGGACAGGCCTATGGCTACACCTTC. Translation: CASSFGQAYGYTF.

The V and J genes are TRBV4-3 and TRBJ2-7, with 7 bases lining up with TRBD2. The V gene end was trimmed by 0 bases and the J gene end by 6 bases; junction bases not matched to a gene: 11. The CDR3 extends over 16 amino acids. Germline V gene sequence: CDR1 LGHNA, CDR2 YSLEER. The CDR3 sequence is CASSQDIGGSLSEQYF. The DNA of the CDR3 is TGCGCCAGCAGCCAAGATATAGGCGGGAGCCTGAGCGAGCAGTACTTC.

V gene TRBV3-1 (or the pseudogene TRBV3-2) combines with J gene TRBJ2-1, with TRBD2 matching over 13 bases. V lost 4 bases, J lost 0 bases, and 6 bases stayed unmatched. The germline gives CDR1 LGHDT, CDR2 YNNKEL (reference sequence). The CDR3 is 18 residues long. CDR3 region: CASSPGTSGTGSYNEQFF. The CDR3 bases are TGTGCCAGCAGCCCTGGGACTAGCGGGACTGGCTCCTACAATGAGCAGTTCTTC.

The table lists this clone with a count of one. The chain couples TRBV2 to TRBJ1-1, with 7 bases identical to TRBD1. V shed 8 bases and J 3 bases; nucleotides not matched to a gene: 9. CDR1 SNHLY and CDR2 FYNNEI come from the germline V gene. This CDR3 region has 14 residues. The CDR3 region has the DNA TGTGCCAGCGTCTTCCGGGACAGCCACACTGAAGCTTTCTTT. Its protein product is CASVFRDSHTEAFF.

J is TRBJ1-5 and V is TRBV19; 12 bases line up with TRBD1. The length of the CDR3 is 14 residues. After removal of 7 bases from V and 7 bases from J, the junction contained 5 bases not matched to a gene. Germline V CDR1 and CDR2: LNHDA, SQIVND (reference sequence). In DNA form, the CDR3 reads TGTGCCAGTACCGGGACAGGGGGCGGGCAGCCCCAGCATTTT. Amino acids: CASTGTGGGQPQHF.

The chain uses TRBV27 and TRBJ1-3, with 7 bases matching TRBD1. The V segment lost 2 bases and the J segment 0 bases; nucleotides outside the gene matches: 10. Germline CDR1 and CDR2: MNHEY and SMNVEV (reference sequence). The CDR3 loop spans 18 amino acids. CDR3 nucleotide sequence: TGTGCCAGCAGTTTACGGTCCCCTGGGACAGCCTCTGGAAACACCATATATTTT. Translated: CASSLRSPGTASGNTIYF.

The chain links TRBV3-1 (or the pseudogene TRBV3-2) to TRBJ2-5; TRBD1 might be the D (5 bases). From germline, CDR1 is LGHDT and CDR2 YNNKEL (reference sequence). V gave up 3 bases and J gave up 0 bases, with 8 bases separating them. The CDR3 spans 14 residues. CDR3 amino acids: CASSHRQNQETQYF. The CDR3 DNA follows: TGTGCCAGCAGCCATAGACAGAACCAAGAGACCCAGTACTTC.

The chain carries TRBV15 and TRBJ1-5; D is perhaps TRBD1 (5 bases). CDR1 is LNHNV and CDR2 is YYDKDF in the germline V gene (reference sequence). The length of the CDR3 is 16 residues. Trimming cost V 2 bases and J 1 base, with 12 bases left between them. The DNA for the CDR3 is TGTGCCACCAGCAGACGGAGGGACGGAAGCAATCAGCCCCAGCATTTT. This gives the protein CATSRRRDGSNQPQHF.

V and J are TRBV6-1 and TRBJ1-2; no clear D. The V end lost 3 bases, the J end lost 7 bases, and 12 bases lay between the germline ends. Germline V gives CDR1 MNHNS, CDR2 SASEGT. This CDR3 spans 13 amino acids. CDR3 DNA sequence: TGTGCCAGCAGTGACGGAGGTACGCTTGGCTACACCTTC. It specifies CASSDGGTLGYTF.

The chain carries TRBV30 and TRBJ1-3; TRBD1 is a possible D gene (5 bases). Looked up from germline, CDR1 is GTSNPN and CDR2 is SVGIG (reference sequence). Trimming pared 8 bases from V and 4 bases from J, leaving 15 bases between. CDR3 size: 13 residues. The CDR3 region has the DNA TGTGCCGCAAAGGGGATCATCGGAAACACCATATATTTT. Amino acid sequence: CAAKGIIGNTIYF.